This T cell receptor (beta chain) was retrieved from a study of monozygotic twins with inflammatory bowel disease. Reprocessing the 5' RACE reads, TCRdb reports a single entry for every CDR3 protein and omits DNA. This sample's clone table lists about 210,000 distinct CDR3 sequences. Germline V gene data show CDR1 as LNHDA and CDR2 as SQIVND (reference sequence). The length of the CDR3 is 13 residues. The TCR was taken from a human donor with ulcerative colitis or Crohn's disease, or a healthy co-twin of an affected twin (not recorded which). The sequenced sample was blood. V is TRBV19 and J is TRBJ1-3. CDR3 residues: CASSMAGVATIYF.